The TCR beta chain described here comes from a study of radiotherapy plus CTLA-4 blockade in lung cancer. Across the whole study: An objective response was seen in under 20% of patients, and disease control in less than 40%.

Overall study results and limits: Reportedly, early blood T cell clone dynamics best predicted response, with interferon-beta. Radiotherapy was combined with ipilimumab, and tumor-derived TCR clones then expanded in blood.

TCRdb's copy holds only in-frame clones and misses some; the assay was immunoSEQ multiplex PCR. Of 70,000 to 95,000 clones in the sample, around nine tenths were seen once. To note about this clone: Its antigen is still unknown.

CDR1 and CDR2 (germline): SGHVS, FQNEAQ. Trimming pared 3 bases from V and 0 bases from J, leaving 12 bases between. The CDR3 has 17 residues. The V and J genes are TRBV7-8 and TRBJ2-6; D may match TRBD1 or TRBD2 (5 bases each). The sequence came from a human donor with non-small cell lung cancer that progressed on radiotherapy plus ipilimumab. This material consisted of peripheral blood, taken from a patient treated with radiotherapy plus ipilimumab. CDR3 residues: CASSFGASFSGANVLTF. Here the CDR3 DNA reads TGTGCCAGCAGCTTCGGGGCGTCCTTCTCTGGGGCCAACGTCCTGACTTTC. Based on the CDR3 plus reference TRBV7-8 and TRBJ2-6, the full variable domain is GAGVSQSPRYKVAKRGQDVALRCDPISGHVSLFWYQQALGQGPEFLTYFQNEAQLDKSGLPSDRFFAERPEGSVSTLKIQRTQQEDSAVYLCASSFGASFSGANVLTFGAGSRLTVL.